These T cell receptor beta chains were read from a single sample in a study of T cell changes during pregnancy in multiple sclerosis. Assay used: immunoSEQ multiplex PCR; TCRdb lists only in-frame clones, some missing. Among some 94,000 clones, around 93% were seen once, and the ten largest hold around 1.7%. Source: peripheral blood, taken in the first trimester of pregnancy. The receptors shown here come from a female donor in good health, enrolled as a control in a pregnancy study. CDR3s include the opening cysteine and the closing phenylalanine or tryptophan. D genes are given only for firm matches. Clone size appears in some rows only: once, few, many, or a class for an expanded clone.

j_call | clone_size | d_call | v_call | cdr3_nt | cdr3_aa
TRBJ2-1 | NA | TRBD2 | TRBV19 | TGTGCCAGTAGTATACGGGGGGGATTGGTGAATGAGCAGTTCTTC | CASSIRGGLVNEQFF
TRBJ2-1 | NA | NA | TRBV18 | TGTGCCAGCTCACCAGGCCAGAACAATGAGCAGTTCTTC | CASSPGQNNEQFF
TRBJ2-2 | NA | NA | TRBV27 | TGTGCCAGCAGTTTAAGGGCCCGGGTCAGGGGCACCGGGGAGCTGTTTTTT | CASSLRARVRGTGELFF
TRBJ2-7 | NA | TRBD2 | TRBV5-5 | TGTGCCAGCAGGACCGGACTAGCGGGGGCCTACGAGCAGTACTTC | CASRTGLAGAYEQYF
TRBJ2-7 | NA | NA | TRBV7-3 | TGTGCCAGCAGCTTATACGGGGGACCCTACGAGCAGTACTTC | CASSLYGGPYEQYF
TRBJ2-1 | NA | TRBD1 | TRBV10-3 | TGTGCCATCAGCTCGGGACAGGGGACCTACAATGAGCAGTTCTTC | CAISSGQGTYNEQFF
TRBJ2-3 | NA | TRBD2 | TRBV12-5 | TGTGCTAGTCCTGTGCCCGCGGGGGGCTTACGGGGGGCCACAGATACGCAGTATTTT | CASPVPAGGLRGATDTQYF
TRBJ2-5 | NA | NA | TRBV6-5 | TGTGCCAGCAGTTATTCTCCCGAGACCCAGTACTTC | CASSYSPETQYF
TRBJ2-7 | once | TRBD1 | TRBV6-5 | TGTGCCAGCAGTTACTCTAACAGGGGATCCTACGAGCAGTACTTC | CASSYSNRGSYEQYF
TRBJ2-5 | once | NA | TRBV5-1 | TGCGCCAGCAGCCGAGGACAGAACCTCCGGGAGACCCAGTACTTC | CASSRGQNLRETQYF
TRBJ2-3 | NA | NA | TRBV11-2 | TGTGCCAGCAGCCTAGTAAGTGGAGGGCCTAGCACAGATACGCAGTATTTT | CASSLVSGGPSTDTQYF
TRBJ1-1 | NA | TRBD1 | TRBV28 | TGTGCCAGCAGTGTCTCCCAGGGACAGACCACTGTGACTTTCTTT | CASSVSQGQTTVTFF
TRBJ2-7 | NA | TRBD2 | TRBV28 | TGTGCCAGCAGTTTCGAGGGACTAGCGGGGGACCGCTACGAGCAGTACTTC | CASSFEGLAGDRYEQYF
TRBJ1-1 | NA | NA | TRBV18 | TGTGCCAGCTCAGTCCAGGGTCGGAACACTGAAGCTTTCTTT | CASSVQGRNTEAFF
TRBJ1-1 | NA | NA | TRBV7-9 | TGTGCCAGCAGGGGGGGGCCGGCCACTGAAGCTTTCTTT | CASRGGPATEAFF
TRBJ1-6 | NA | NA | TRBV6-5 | TGTGCCAGCAGTTTGAGCGGGGATAATTCACCCCTCCACTTT | CASSLSGDNSPLHF
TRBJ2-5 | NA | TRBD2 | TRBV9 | TGTGCCAGCAGCGTTGGCGGGGGGGACGAGACCCAGTACTTC | CASSVGGGDETQYF
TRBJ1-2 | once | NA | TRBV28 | TGTGCCAGCACCCGTGCGTCCTATGGCTACACCTTC | CASTRASYGYTF
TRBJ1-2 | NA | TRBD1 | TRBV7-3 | TGTGCCAGCAGCCCAGATGGGGCAGGGGGTGGCTACACCTTC | CASSPDGAGGGYTF
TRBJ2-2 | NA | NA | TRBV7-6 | TGTGCCAGCAGCTTAGTTGCGGGGACCACAAACACCGGGGAGCTGTTTTTT | CASSLVAGTTNTGELFF
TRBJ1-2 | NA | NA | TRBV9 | TGTGCCAGCAGGGCGACAGACTATGGCTACACCTTC | CASRATDYGYTF
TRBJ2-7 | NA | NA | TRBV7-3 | TGTGCCAGCAGCCCCCCTCGGGAGCAGTACTTC | CASSPPREQYF
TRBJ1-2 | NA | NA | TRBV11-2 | TGTGCCAGCAGCCCAAGCCCGGTCCGGGAGAAAGGGTACGACACCTTC | CASSPSPVREKGYDTF
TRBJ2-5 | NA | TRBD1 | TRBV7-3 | TGTGCCAGCAGCGCCAAAGGACAGGGCTGGGAGACCCAGTACTTC | CASSAKGQGWETQYF
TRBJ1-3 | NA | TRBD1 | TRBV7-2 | TGTGCCAGCAGCACCCAGGGGGCGAATGGAAACACCATATATTTT | CASSTQGANGNTIYF
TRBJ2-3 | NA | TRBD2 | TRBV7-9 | TGTGCCAGCAGGGTAGTAGCGGGGGGAACAGATACGCAGTATTTT | CASRVVAGGTDTQYF
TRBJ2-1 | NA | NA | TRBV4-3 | TGCGCCAGCAGCCAAGATTCACGCGGGTCCTACAATGAGCAGTTCTTC | CASSQDSRGSYNEQFF
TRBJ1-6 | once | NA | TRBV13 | TGTGCCAGCAGCGCCGGACAGTATAATTCACCCCTCCACTTT | CASSAGQYNSPLHF
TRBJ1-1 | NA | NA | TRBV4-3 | TGCGCCAGCAGCCAAGATAACTCACCGGGCACTGAAGCTTTCTTT | CASSQDNSPGTEAFF
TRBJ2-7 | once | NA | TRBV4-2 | TGTGCCAGCAGCCAAGAGGGGGTCAGGGGTGGCTACGAGCAGTACTTC | CASSQEGVRGGYEQYF
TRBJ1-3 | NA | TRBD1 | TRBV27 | TGTGCCAGCAGTGCTACAGGGGCTGGAAACACCATATATTTT | CASSATGAGNTIYF
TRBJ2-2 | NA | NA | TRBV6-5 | TGTGCCAGCAGACCGGGGGCGAACACCGGGGAGCTGTTTTTT | CASRPGANTGELFF
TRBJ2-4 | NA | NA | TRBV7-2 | TGTGCCAGCAGCTACATGGGGAGCGGGCTGGACATTCAGTACTTC | CASSYMGSGLDIQYF
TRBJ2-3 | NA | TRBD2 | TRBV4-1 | TGCGCCAGCAGCCAAGGGTTCGGCGGGGGGGCCGCAGATACGCAGTATTTT | CASSQGFGGGAADTQYF
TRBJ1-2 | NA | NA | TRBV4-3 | TGCGCCAGCAGCCAAGTTCTCTCCCCCCGCTACACCTTC | CASSQVLSPRYTF
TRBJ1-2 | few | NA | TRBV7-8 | TGTGCCAGCAGCTTAGCGCAAAGTCGGAGGAAGAATGGCTACACCTTC | CASSLAQSRRKNGYTF
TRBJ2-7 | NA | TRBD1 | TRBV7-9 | TGTGCCAGCAGTTTTACAGGGGGCTCCAGCTCCTACGAGCAGTACTTC | CASSFTGGSSSYEQYF
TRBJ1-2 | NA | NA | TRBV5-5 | TGTGCCAGCAGCTTGGTAGGGGCAGGCGGCTACACCTTC | CASSLVGAGGYTF
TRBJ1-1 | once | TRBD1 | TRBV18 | TGTGCCAGCTCACCTAGTCCAACGTACAGGGGACACACTGAAGCTTTCTTT | CASSPSPTYRGHTEAFF
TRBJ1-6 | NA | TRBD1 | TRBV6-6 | TGTGCCAGCAGAAACGGGGACAGGGACAATTCACCCCTCCACTTT | CASRNGDRDNSPLHF
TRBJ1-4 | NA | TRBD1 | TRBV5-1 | TGCGCCAGCAGCCTTGGACAGGGGGTTGGTGAAAAACTGTTTTTT | CASSLGQGVGEKLFF
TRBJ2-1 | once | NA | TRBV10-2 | TGCGCCAGCAGACTTAGCGGTCCCTACAATGAGCAGTTCTTC | CASRLSGPYNEQFF
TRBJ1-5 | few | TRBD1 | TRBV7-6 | TGTGCCAGCAGCTTAGGGGACAGGGGTGAAAGCAATCAGCCCCAGCATTTT | CASSLGDRGESNQPQHF
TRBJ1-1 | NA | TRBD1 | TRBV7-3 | TGTGCCAGCAGCTTACTACCAGGGGGCTACACTGAAGCTTTCTTT | CASSLLPGGYTEAFF
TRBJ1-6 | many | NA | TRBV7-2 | TGTGCCAGCAGCACCCACCCGGCACCCCTCCACTTT | CASSTHPAPLHF
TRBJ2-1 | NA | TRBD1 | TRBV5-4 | TGTGCCAGCAGGACGGACAGGGGGCGGAATGAGCAGTTCTTC | CASRTDRGRNEQFF
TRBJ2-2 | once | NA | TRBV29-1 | TGCAGCGTTGAGTTGGCGGTTTCAAGGTCCGGGGAGCTGTTTTTT | CSVELAVSRSGELFF